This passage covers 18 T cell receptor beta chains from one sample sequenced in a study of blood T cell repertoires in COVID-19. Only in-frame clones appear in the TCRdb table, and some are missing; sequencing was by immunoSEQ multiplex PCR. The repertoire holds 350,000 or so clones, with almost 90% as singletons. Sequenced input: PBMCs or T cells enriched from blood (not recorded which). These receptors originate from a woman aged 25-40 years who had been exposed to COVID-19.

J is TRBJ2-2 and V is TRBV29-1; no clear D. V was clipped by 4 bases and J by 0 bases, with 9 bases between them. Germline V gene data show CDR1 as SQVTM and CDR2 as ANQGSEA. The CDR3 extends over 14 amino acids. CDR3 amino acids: CSVVVDTNTGELFF. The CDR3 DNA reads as TGCAGCGTTGTGGTTGACACGAACACCGGGGAGCTGTTTTTT.

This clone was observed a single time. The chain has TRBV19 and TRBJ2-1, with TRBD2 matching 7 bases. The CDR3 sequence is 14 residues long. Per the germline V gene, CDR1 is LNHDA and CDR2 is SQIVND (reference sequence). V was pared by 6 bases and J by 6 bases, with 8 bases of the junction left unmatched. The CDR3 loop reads CASRRSSGVNEQFF. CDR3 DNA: TGTGCCAGTAGACGGTCTAGCGGAGTCAATGAGCAGTTCTTC.

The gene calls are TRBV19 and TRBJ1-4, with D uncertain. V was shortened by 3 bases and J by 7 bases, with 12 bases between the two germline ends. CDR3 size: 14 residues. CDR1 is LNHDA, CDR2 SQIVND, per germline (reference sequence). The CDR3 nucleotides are TGTGCCAGTAGTATTCGGGGTCCCGGTGAAAAACTGTTTTTT. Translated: CASSIRGPGEKLFF.

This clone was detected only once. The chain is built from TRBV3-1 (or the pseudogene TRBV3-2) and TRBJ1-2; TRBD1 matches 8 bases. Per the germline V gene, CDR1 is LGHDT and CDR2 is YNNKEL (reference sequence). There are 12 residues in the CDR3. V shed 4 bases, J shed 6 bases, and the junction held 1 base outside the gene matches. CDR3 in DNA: TGTGCCAGCAGCCTACAGGGGGATGGCTACACCTTC. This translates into CASSLQGDGYTF.

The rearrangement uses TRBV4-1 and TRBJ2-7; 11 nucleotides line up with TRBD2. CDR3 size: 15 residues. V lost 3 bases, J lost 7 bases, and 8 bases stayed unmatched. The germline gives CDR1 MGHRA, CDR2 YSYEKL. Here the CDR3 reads CASSQEVGLAGEQYF. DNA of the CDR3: TGCGCCAGCAGCCAGGAAGTAGGACTAGCGGGTGAGCAGTACTTC.

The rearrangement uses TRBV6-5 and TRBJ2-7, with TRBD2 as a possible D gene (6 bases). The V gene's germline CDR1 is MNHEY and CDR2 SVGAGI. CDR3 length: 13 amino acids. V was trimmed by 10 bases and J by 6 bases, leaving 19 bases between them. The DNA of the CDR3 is TGTGCCACCGCGCGGGGTGGTAAGGGCGAGCAGTACTTC. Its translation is CATARGGKGEQYF.

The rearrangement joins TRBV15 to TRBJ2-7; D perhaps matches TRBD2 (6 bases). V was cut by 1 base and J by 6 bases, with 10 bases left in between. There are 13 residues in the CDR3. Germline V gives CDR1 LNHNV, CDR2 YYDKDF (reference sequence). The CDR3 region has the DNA TGTGCCACCAGCAGAGCCAACGGGGGCGAGCAGTACTTC. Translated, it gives CATSRANGGEQYF.

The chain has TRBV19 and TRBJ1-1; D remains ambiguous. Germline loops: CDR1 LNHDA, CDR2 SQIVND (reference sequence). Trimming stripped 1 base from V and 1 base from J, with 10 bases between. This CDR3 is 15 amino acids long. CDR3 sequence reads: CASSIASGGNTEAFF. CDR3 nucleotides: TGTGCCAGTAGTATAGCCAGTGGCGGGAACACTGAAGCTTTCTTT.

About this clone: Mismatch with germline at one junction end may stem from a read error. The CDR3 bases are TGTGCCACCAGTAAGACTAGCGGGAGCGGGGATACGCAGTATTTT. Translated: CATSKTSGSGDTQYF. The chain uses TRBV25-1 and TRBJ2-3, with 12 positions matching TRBD2. CDR1 is MGHDK, CDR2 SYGVNS, per germline. This CDR3 contains 15 residues.

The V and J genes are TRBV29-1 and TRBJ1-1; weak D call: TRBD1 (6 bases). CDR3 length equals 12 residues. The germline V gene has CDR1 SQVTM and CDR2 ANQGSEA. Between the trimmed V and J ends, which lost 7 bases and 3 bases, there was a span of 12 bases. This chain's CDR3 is CSAGQQYTEAFF. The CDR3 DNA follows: TGCAGCGCTGGACAGCAATACACTGAAGCTTTCTTT.

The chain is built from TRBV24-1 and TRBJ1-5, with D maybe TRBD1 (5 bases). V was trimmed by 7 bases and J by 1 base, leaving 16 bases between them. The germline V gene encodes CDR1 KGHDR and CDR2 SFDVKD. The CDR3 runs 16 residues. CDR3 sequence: CATSASGGASNQPQHF. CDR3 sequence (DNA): TGTGCCACCAGCGCTAGTGGAGGGGCGAGCAATCAGCCCCAGCATTTT.

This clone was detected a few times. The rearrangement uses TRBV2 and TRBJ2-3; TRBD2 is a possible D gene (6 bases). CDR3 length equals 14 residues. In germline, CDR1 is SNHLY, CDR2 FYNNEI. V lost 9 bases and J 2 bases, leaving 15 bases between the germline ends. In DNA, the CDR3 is TGTGCCAGTGTTTCGGGCGGGGTCACAGATACGCAGTATTTT. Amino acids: CASVSGGVTDTQYF.

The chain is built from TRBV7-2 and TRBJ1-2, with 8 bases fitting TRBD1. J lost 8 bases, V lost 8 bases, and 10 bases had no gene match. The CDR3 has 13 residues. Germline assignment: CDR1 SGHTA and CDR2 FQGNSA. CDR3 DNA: TGTGCCAGCCGGGGGGACAGGCTTCGGGGCTACACCTTC. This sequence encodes CASRGDRLRGYTF. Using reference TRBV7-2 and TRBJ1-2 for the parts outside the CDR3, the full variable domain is GAGVSQSPSNKVTEKGKDVELRCDPISGHTALYWYRQSLGQGLEFLIYFQGNSAPDKSGLPSDRFSAERTGGSVSTLTIQRTQQEDSAVYLCASRGDRLRGYTFGSGTRLTVV.

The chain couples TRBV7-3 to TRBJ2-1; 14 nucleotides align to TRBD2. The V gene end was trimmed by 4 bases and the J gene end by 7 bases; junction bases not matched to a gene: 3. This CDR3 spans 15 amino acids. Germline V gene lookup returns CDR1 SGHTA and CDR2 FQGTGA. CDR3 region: CASSYGTSGSNEQFF. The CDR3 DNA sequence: TGTGCCAGCAGCTACGGGACTAGCGGGAGTAATGAGCAGTTCTTC.

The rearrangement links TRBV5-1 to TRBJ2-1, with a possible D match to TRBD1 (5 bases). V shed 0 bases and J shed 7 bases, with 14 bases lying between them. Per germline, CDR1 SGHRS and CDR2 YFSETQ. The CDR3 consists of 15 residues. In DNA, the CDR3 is TGCGCCAGCAGCTTGGTTGGACAAACGATGAATGAGCAGTTCTTC. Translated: CASSLVGQTMNEQFF. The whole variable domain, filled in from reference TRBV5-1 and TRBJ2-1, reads KAGVTQTPRYLIKTRGQQVTLSCSPISGHRSVSWYQQTPGQGLQFLFEYFSETQRNKGNFPGRFSGRQFSNSRSEMNVSTLELGDSALYLCASSLVGQTMNEQFFGPGTRLTVL.

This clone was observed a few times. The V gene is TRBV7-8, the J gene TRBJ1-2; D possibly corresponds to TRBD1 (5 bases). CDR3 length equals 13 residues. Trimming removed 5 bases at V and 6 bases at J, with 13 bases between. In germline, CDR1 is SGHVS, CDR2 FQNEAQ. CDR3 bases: TGTGCCAGCAGCGTACGGGGGGAGGATGGCTACACCTTC. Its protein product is CASSVRGEDGYTF.

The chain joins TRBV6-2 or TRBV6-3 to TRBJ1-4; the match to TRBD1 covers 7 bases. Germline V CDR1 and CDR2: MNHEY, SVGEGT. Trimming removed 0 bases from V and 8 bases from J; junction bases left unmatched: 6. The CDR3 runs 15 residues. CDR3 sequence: CASSYSTGRTEKLFF. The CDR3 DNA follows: TGTGCCAGCAGTTACTCGACAGGGCGCACCGAAAAACTGTTTTTT.

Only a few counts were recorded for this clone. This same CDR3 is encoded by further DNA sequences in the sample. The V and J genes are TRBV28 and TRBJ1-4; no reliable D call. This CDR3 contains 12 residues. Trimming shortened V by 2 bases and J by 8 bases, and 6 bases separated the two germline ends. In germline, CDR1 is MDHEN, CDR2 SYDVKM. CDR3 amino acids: CASSLGGEKLFF. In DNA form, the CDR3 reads TGTGCCAGCAGTTTAGGCGGAGAAAAACTGTTTTTT.